The 10 T cell receptor beta chains below all came from one sample that was sequenced in a study of blood T cell repertoires in COVID-19. The assay was immunoSEQ multiplex PCR, and TCRdb's table has in-frame clones only and misses some. The sample carries 250,000 to 300,000 clones, approximately 90% recorded once. The sample taken for sequencing was PBMCs or T cells enriched from blood (not recorded which). These receptors were taken from a woman aged 25 to 39 who had recovered from COVID-19.

The chain uses TRBV21-1 and TRBJ2-1; the D call in the table, TRBD1, was not verified against the DNA. TRBV21-1 is reported as a pseudogene. This CDR3 region has 18 residues. The CDR3 coding sequence is TGTGCCAGCAGCAAAGAGGGAATGGTCCAGGGGATCAATCTTGAGCAGTTCTTC. Its protein is CASSKEGMVQGINLEQFF.

This chain connects TRBV24-1 to TRBJ2-7, with 11 bases aligning to TRBD2. V gave up 3 bases and J gave up 3 bases; unmatched junction bases: 6. This CDR3 region has 16 residues. Germline V gene lookup returns CDR1 KGHDR and CDR2 SFDVKD. The CDR3 is CATSDRRGTSGYEQYF. CDR3 coding DNA: TGTGCCACCAGTGATCGGCGGGGGACTAGCGGCTACGAGCAGTACTTC.

CDR3 in DNA: TGCGCCAGCAGATTTCAAACAGGGGACTCTGGGGCCAACGTCCTGACTTTC. This codes for CASRFQTGDSGANVLTF. J is TRBJ2-6 and V is TRBV5-1; 7 bases align to TRBD1. J gave up 0 bases and V 5 bases, and 8 bases lay outside the gene matches. The CDR3 consists of 17 residues. Germline CDR1 and CDR2: SGHRS and YFSETQ.

This clone turned up a few times. J is TRBJ1-5 and V is TRBV30; weak D call: TRBD1 (6 bases). CDR1 is GTSNPN and CDR2 is SVGIG in the germline V gene (reference sequence). The CDR3 consists of 17 residues. Trimming removed 0 bases at V and 0 bases at J, with 15 bases between. CDR3: CAWSVGTMTLSNQPQHF. As DNA, the CDR3 is TGTGCCTGGAGTGTCGGGACAATGACCCTTAGCAATCAGCCCCAGCATTTT.

The genes are TRBV11-2 and TRBJ1-2; no clear D. V was pared by 2 bases and J by 0 bases, with 10 bases between. CDR1 is SGHAT, CDR2 FQNNGV, per germline. CDR3 length: 15 residues. The CDR3 spells CASSLMRESNYGYTF. CDR3 sequence (DNA): TGTGCCAGCAGCTTAATGAGGGAATCTAACTATGGCTACACCTTC.

V and J are TRBV10-3 and TRBJ2-1; 13 nucleotides line up with TRBD2. Trimming cost V 11 bases and J 8 bases; bases outside gene matches: 9. Per germline, CDR1 ENHRY and CDR2 SYGVKD. CDR3 length: 14 residues. The CDR3 nucleotides read TGTGCCGTCCGGACTAGCGGGAGTTTTGATGAGCAGTTCTTC. The encoded protein is CAVRTSGSFDEQFF.

The chain employs TRBV14 and TRBJ2-7, with D possibly matching TRBD1 (6 bases). This CDR3 has 13 amino acids. Germline loops: CDR1 SGHDN, CDR2 FVKESK. The V end lost 1 base, the J end lost 5 bases, and 9 bases lay between the germline ends. The CDR3 DNA follows: TGTGCCAGCAGCCAAGGTGGGGGCAACGAGCAGTACTTC. This sequence encodes CASSQGGGNEQYF. Variable domain in full (rest from reference TRBV14 and TRBJ2-7): EAGVTQFPSHSVIEKGQTVTLRCDPISGHDNLYWYRRVMGKEIKFLLHFVKESKQDESGMPNNRFLAERTGGTYSTLKVQPAELEDSGVYFCASSQGGGNEQYFGPGTRLTVT.

Regarding this clone: Its ends do not fully match the called genes, so a read error is possible. CDR3 amino acids: CASSPSGTAEDTQYF. CDR3 coding DNA: TGTGCTAGCAGCCCGAGCGGAACGGCAGAAGATACGCAGTATTTT. The rearrangement joins TRBV7-7 to TRBJ2-3; D may be TRBD2 (5 bases). Germline V CDR1 and CDR2: SSHAT, FNYEAQ (reference sequence). There are 15 residues in the CDR3. Full variable domain (missing parts from reference TRBV7-7 and TRBJ2-3): GAGVSQSPRYKVTKRGQDVTLRCDPISSHATLYWYQQALGQGPEFLTYFNYEAQPDKSGLPSDRFSAERPEGSISTLTIQRTEQRDSAMYRCASSPSGTAEDTQYFGPGTRLTVL.

In DNA, the CDR3 is TGCGCCAGCAGCTTAGCGGGAGTTTACTACAATGAGCAGTTCTTC. The encoded protein is CASSLAGVYYNEQFF. The rearrangement links TRBV5-1 to TRBJ2-1; 8 nucleotides line up with TRBD2. Per the germline V gene, CDR1 is SGHRS and CDR2 is YFSETQ. V lost 2 bases to trimming and J lost 3 bases; unmatched junction nucleotides: 4. The CDR3 has 15 residues.

This sequence joins TRBV5-1 and TRBJ1-5; TRBD1 matches at 9 bases. CDR1 and CDR2 (germline): SGHRS, YFSETQ. There are 14 residues in the CDR3. With V trimmed by 4 bases and J by 4 bases, 3 bases remained unmatched. This chain's CDR3 is CASSEGQGNQPQHF. The CDR3 coding sequence is TGCGCCAGCAGCGAGGGACAGGGTAATCAGCCCCAGCATTTT.